The rows below give T cell receptor beta chains drawn from one sample of a study of patients and donors after allogeneic stem cell transplantation. TCRdb re-derived calls from the RT-PCR reads in MiXCR, one entry per CDR3 protein. The table shows 390,000 or so distinct CDR3 sequences, with approximately 16% occurring only once. The specimen sequenced was blood, either unsorted or a sorted T cell fraction (not recorded which). The receptor source for this set is a human donor who was either an allogeneic HSCT recipient or a stem cell or donor lymphocyte infusion donor (not recorded which). It is not recorded whose cells these are; they may come from a transplant donor. The conserved cysteine and the conserved F or W are not part of the CDR3 here. Fields, in order: V gene, CDR3 protein.

TRBV20-1 | SAGQGIGETQY
TRBV20-1 | SAPGSGKREQY
TRBV11-2 | ASSFEGNYGYT
TRBV29-1 | SAGQDEQY
TRBV20-1 | SASPGFEKLF
TRBV7-9 | ASSRQVGSGANVLT
TRBV20-1 | SARDRLAGAYTGELF
TRBV30 | AWSVRGARGY
TRBV5-6 | ASSSTGGPSYEQY
TRBV7-9 | ASSLVEGNQPQH
TRBV7-3 | ASSPVTRSTGELF
TRBV15 | ATTNLGPLF
TRBV27 | ASSPTGGVGQPQH
TRBV7-2 | ASSSGYDTQY
TRBV5-1 | ASSLFPGAGNTIY
TRBV12-3/TRBV12-4 | ASSLQTRDYEQY
TRBV4-3 | ASSRAGTGYNSPLH
TRBV18 | ASSPGQERGQPQH
TRBV20-1 | SAPRPEAARDTQY
TRBV7-9 | ASSPMGDTQY
TRBV12-3/TRBV12-4 | ASSLAREYDTGELF
TRBV7-2 | ASSLTTSLSGNTIY
TRBV29-1 | SVAQRLAESSYEQY
TRBV2 | ASMPGLAGGHEQF
TRBV9 | ASSVASPGGGNTIY
TRBV4-2 | ASSSPRAGNEQY
TRBV19 | ASSITGRLNTEAF
TRBV5-1 | ASSIQGDDTEAF
TRBV20-1 | SARGVRDYSYNEQF
TRBV7-3 | ASSPSGGNTEAF
TRBV30 | AWSLGLAGGPDTQY
TRBV4-3 | ASSQDPNNQPQH
TRBV10-3 | AIRALGQTEAF
TRBV10-3 | AISVGGNTEAF
TRBV5-1 | ASSLVASGVDNEQF
TRBV7-9 | ASSPQGGVAGELF
TRBV25-1 | ASSEYLPNGYGYT
TRBV7-6 | ASSLGGSGQPQH
TRBV11-2 | ASSLGANRVEKLF
TRBV5-1 | ASSLARDIMSYT
TRBV5-8 | ASSRNLAATGELF
TRBV11-3 | ASSWGGGSYNEQF
TRBV4-1 | ASSQVWTANTEAF
TRBV2 | ASSYGGGGANVLT
TRBV25-1 | ASSTGQGADQPQH
TRBV7-2 | ASSPGRGLRKDSPLH
TRBV27 | ASRQPGGSYNEQF
TRBV12-3/TRBV12-4 | ASSPRWEGTEAF